A selection of T cell receptor beta chains follows, all from one sample in a study of blood T cell repertoires in COVID-19. TCRdb keeps only in-frame clones here, not all; method: immunoSEQ multiplex PCR. The sample holds approximately 240,000 clones; about nine tenths are singletons and the top ten take around 6%. The sequencing input was PBMCs or T cells enriched from blood (not recorded which). These receptor sequences come from a woman aged 25 to 39 with acute COVID-19. Both conserved end residues are part of each CDR3. D genes are given only for firm matches. Size values are once, few and many counts, or a class for expanded clones, and some rows have none.

TRBJ1-6	-	-	TRBV19	CASATVGNSPLHF	TGTGCCAGCGCGACAGTTGGTAATTCACCCCTCCACTTT
TRBJ1-2	-	TRBD1	TRBV7-2	CASSSGQGLNYGYTF	TGTGCCAGCAGCTCAGGACAGGGTCTAAACTATGGCTACACCTTC
TRBJ1-4	-	TRBD1	TRBV13	CASSESLQGKGEKLFF	TGTGCCAGCAGCGAGAGCCTACAGGGGAAAGGGGAAAAACTGTTTTTT
TRBJ2-7	-	TRBD2	TRBV28	CASKTSGDYEQYF	TGTGCCAGCAAAACTAGCGGGGATTACGAGCAGTACTTC
TRBJ1-5	-	-	TRBV6-1	CASSERSWRQPQHF	TGTGCCAGCAGTGAGCGAAGCTGGAGGCAGCCCCAGCATTTT
TRBJ1-2	-	TRBD1	TRBV30	CAWDGTGRLGYTF	TGTGCCTGGGACGGGACAGGCAGACTTGGCTACACCTTC
TRBJ2-7	-	-	TRBV28	CASSLFRTVPHYEQYF	TGTGCCAGCAGTTTATTCCGGACAGTTCCCCACTACGAGCAGTACTTC
TRBJ2-1	-	TRBD1	TRBV24-1	CATSEPDRGRQFF	TGTGCCACCAGTGAACCCGACAGGGGAAGGCAGTTCTTC
TRBJ1-3	-	TRBD1	TRBV28	CASRGQGASGNTIYF	TGTGCCAGCAGAGGACAGGGCGCTTCTGGAAACACCATATATTTT
TRBJ1-2	-	TRBD1	TRBV7-3	CASSLNQGASSGYTF	TGTGCCAGCAGCTTAAACCAGGGGGCCTCTTCTGGCTACACCTTC
TRBJ1-4	-	TRBD1	TRBV24-1	CATLRTGGNEKLFF	TGTGCCACTCTCCGGACAGGGGGAAATGAAAAACTGTTTTTT
TRBJ2-7	-	-	TRBV27	CASSLTQQEIYEQYF	TGTGCCAGCAGCCTTACCCAACAGGAGATCTACGAGCAGTACTTC
TRBJ2-1	-	TRBD2	TRBV9	CASSVGLAGGYQFF	TGTGCCAGCAGCGTGGGACTAGCGGGAGGCTACCAGTTCTTC
TRBJ1-2	few	-	TRBV9	CASSVGVESVYGYTF	TGTGCCAGCAGCGTAGGCGTGGAGTCTGTCTATGGCTACACCTTC
TRBJ2-1	-	-	TRBV25-1	CASEMAPGEQFF	TGTGCCAGTGAAATGGCCCCGGGGGAGCAGTTCTTC
TRBJ2-7	-	-	TRBV2	CASSGQGYEQYF	TGTGCCAGCAGTGGGCAGGGCTACGAGCAGTACTTC
TRBJ1-2	once	-	TRBV25-1	CASRRGAYGYTF	TGTGCCTCACGCCGGGGGGCCTATGGCTACACCTTC
TRBJ1-1	-	-	TRBV19	CASSPQDSEAFF	TGTGCCAGTAGTCCTCAGGACAGTGAAGCTTTCTTT
TRBJ1-2	-	-	TRBV27	CASSLTGTNNYGYTF	TGTGCCAGCAGTTTGACCGGGACAAATAACTATGGCTACACCTTC
TRBJ1-5	-	-	TRBV27	CASSSQGPNQPQHF	TGTGCCAGCAGTTCCCAGGGTCCCAATCAGCCCCAGCATTTT
TRBJ1-6	-	-	TRBV2	CASSEQGSYNSPLHF	TGTGCCAGCAGTGAACAGGGTTCCTATAATTCACCCCTCCACTTT
TRBJ1-5	-	TRBD1	TRBV10-3	CAISRGQGDQPQHF	TGTGCCATCTCGCGGGGACAGGGGGATCAGCCCCAGCATTTT
TRBJ1-4	-	-	TRBV28	CASSYRFGQNEKLFF	TGTGCCAGCAGTTACCGCTTCGGACAGAATGAAAAACTGTTTTTT
TRBJ1-5	few	TRBD1	TRBV3-1/TRBV3-2	CASSPSGQKYQPQHF	TGTGCCAGCAGCCCGTCGGGACAGAAGTATCAGCCCCAGCATTTT
TRBJ1-2	-	-	TRBV28	CASSPPSGPPTYGYTF	TGTGCCAGCAGCCCACCCTCAGGTCCTCCTACCTATGGCTACACCTTC
TRBJ1-6	-	-	TRBV6-1	CASSDRWGVENSPLHF	TGTGCCAGCAGTGACCGATGGGGGGTGGAGAATTCACCCCTCCACTTT
TRBJ1-2	-	-	TRBV2	CASSRPRELQDYGYTF	TGTGCCAGCAGCCGCCCTAGGGAATTACAGGACTATGGCTACACCTTC
TRBJ1-5	-	-	TRBV23-1	CASSQYREGNNQPQHF	TGCGCCAGCAGTCAATACAGGGAAGGTAACAATCAGCCCCAGCATTTT
TRBJ2-3	-	TRBD2	TRBV5-4	CASSLWRGGITDTQYF	TGTGCCAGCAGCTTGTGGCGGGGGGGCATCACAGATACGCAGTATTTT
TRBJ2-3	-	-	TRBV19	CASRDPKDTQYF	TGTGCCAGCCGGGATCCGAAAGATACGCAGTATTTT
TRBJ2-7	once	-	TRBV20-1	CSASKAAGHSVEQYF	TGCAGTGCTAGTAAGGCGGCAGGGCATTCGGTCGAGCAGTACTTC
TRBJ2-1	-	TRBD2	TRBV3-1/TRBV3-2	CASSQGSSGGNEQFF	TGTGCCAGCAGCCAAGGATCTAGCGGGGGCAATGAGCAGTTCTTC
TRBJ2-3	-	TRBD1	TRBV28	CASSFGQGSTDTQYF	TGTGCCAGCAGTTTCGGACAGGGCTCCACAGATACGCAGTATTTT
TRBJ2-3	-	TRBD2	TRBV3-1/TRBV3-2	CASSELAGGPGDTQYF	TGTGCCAGCAGCGAACTAGCGGGAGGGCCAGGAGATACGCAGTATTTT
TRBJ2-2	-	-	TRBV9	CASSVKQAVDTGELFF	TGTGCCAGCAGCGTAAAACAGGCGGTGGACACCGGGGAGCTGTTTTTT
TRBJ1-5	-	-	TRBV7-3	CASRKPPPHSTNQPQHF	TGTGCCAGCAGAAAACCCCCCCCACACAGTACCAATCAGCCCCAGCATTTT
TRBJ1-2	few	TRBD1	TRBV5-1	CASSRDRFNYGYTF	TGCGCCAGCAGCCGGGACAGGTTTAACTATGGCTACACCTTC
TRBJ2-4	-	-	TRBV5-1	CASSLQGTARDIQYF	TGCGCCAGCAGCTTGCAGGGGACCGCACGGGACATTCAGTACTTC
TRBJ2-1	-	-	TRBV2	CASTLMAISNEQFF	TGTGCCAGCACCCTGATGGCCATCTCCAATGAGCAGTTCTTC
TRBJ2-2	-	-	TRBV12-3/TRBV12-4	CASNDRNTGELFF	TGTGCCAGCAACGACAGAAACACCGGGGAGCTGTTTTTT
TRBJ2-1	once	TRBD1	TRBV19	CASSMGTGAVKFF	TGTGCCAGTAGTATGGGGACAGGGGCCGTAAAGTTCTTC
TRBJ1-2	-	-	TRBV4-1	CASSQDSGGYGYTF	TGCGCCAGCAGCCAAGATTCGGGGGGCTATGGCTACACCTTC
TRBJ2-1	-	-	TRBV10-3	CAISESGFRGINEQFF	TGTGCCATCAGTGAGTCCGGATTCAGGGGCATCAATGAGCAGTTCTTC
TRBJ1-2	few	TRBD1	TRBV18	CASSTTGHYGYTF	TGTGCCAGCTCAACGACAGGGCACTATGGCTACACCTTC
TRBJ1-2	-	TRBD1	TRBV6-2/TRBV6-3	CASSIGQGGYGYTF	TGTGCCAGCAGCATCGGACAGGGCGGCTATGGCTACACCTTC
TRBJ1-4	-	TRBD1	TRBV4-1	CASSQDQGANEKLFF	TGCGCCAGCAGCCAAGATCAGGGGGCTAATGAAAAACTGTTTTTT
TRBJ1-1	-	-	TRBV28	CASSLSFTEAFF	TGTGCCAGCAGTTTGAGTTTTACTGAAGCTTTCTTT
TRBJ1-2	-	TRBD1	TRBV19	CASSKSGTGIFYGYTF	TGTGCCAGTAGTAAATCCGGGACAGGGATTTTCTATGGCTACACCTTC
TRBJ1-2	-	-	TRBV2	CASTSGGSYGYTF	TGTGCCAGTACGTCCGGCGGGTCCTATGGCTACACCTTC
TRBJ1-2	-	-	TRBV7-2	CASSLGAAGRRNYGYTF	TGTGCCAGCAGCTTAGGGGCGGCGGGGAGGCGGAACTATGGCTACACCTTC
TRBJ2-5	-	TRBD2	TRBV7-3	CASSLGGGRETQYF	TGTGCCAGCAGCCTCGGCGGCGGGAGAGAGACCCAGTACTTC
TRBJ2-3	-	TRBD2	TRBV7-6	CASSLVFFGTSGRGHTDTQYF	TGTGCCAGCAGCTTAGTATTTTTCGGGACTAGCGGGAGGGGCCACACAGATACGCAGTATTTT
TRBJ1-6	-	-	TRBV18	CASSPLAENSPLHF	TGTGCCAGCTCACCCCTTGCGGAGAATTCACCCCTCCACTTT
TRBJ2-5	-	TRBD1	TRBV5-4	CASSSTGGGQETQYF	TGTGCCAGCAGCTCTACAGGGGGTGGCCAAGAGACCCAGTACTTC
TRBJ2-3	-	-	TRBV19	CASSILTAEDTQYF	TGTGCCAGTAGTATCCTGACAGCTGAAGATACGCAGTATTTT
TRBJ1-6	once	TRBD1	TRBV7-9	CASSSGTVGSPLHF	TGTGCCAGCAGCTCAGGGACAGTCGGGTCACCCCTCCACTTT
TRBJ1-3	-	-	TRBV28	CASSFWQVSGNTIYF	TGTGCCAGCAGTTTCTGGCAGGTCTCTGGAAACACCATATATTTT
TRBJ1-4	many	-	TRBV28	CASRWVGAAFGEKLFF	TGTGCCAGCAGATGGGTAGGGGCCGCCTTTGGAGAAAAACTGTTTTTT
TRBJ1-5	-	-	TRBV7-8	CASSLVYSRTTYSNQPQHF	TGTGCCAGCAGCTTAGTATATTCTCGGACAACCTATAGCAATCAGCCCCAGCATTTT
TRBJ1-2	-	-	TRBV7-2	CASSLWGRNNYGYTF	TGTGCCAGCAGCTTATGGGGCAGAAACAACTATGGCTACACCTTC